This T cell receptor beta chain was sequenced for a study of PD-1 blockade in classical Hodgkin lymphoma. The time point: cycle 4 day 1 (C4D1), after more than five weeks of nivolumab. Every patient had relapsed following autologous stem cell transplantation, and cohorts differed in brentuximab vedotin exposure. Magnetic negative selection was used to purify CD4+ T cells from PBMCs that had been thawed. The assay was immunoSEQ multiplex PCR, and TCRdb's table has in-frame clones only and misses some. The sample contains about 22,000 clones, roughly 76% of which appear only once. Germline assignment: CDR1 SGHRS and CDR2 YFSETQ. This CDR3 has 15 amino acids. After removal of 1 base from V and 5 bases from J, the junction contained 6 bases not matched to a gene.

This sequence was found in a human donor with classical Hodgkin lymphoma. Source: CD4+ T cells from blood, taken before the fourth cycle of nivolumab. This sequence joins TRBV5-1 and TRBJ2-1; TRBD1 matches at 7 bases. The CDR3 spells CASSLTGDEDNEQFF. The CDR3, as DNA: TGCGCCAGCAGCTTGACAGGGGATGAAGACAATGAGCAGTTCTTC.